Shown below are 10 T cell receptor beta chains from a single sample sequenced in a study of T cell responses to AZD1222 COVID-19 vaccine. The protocol was immunoSEQ multiplex PCR, while the TCRdb copy is restricted to in-frame clones and leaves out a portion. The table shows 64,000 or so clones, with 84% occurring only once. The specimen was peripheral blood, collected on day 0 of AZD1222 vaccination. Every receptor here comes from an adult in good health.

V and J are TRBV19 and TRBJ2-7; D gene unclear. Trimming left V 5 bases short and J 0 bases short, with 8 bases between. The CDR3 is 13 amino acids. Germline assignment: CDR1 LNHDA and CDR2 SQIVND (reference sequence). The CDR3 sequence: CASSEKGSYEQYF. The CDR3 DNA follows: TGTGCCAGTAGTGAAAAGGGCTCCTACGAGCAGTACTTC.

The genes are TRBV6-6 and TRBJ1-1; D is possibly TRBD1 (6 bases). The CDR3 runs to 13 residues. From germline, CDR1 is MNHNY and CDR2 SVGAGI (reference sequence). The V gene lost 6 bases and the J gene lost 8 bases, with 16 bases spanning the gap. The CDR3 sequence is CASRPAGGKEAFF. CDR3 nucleotide sequence: TGTGCCAGCAGGCCAGCCGGGGGCAAAGAAGCTTTCTTT.

The chain couples TRBV30 to TRBJ2-1; TRBD1 matches 9 bases. Germline lookup yields CDR1 GTSNPN and CDR2 SVGIG (reference sequence). Germline trimming cut 1 base from V and 8 bases from J; bases unmatched to any gene: 6. This CDR3 is built from 14 residues. The CDR3 is CAWSDRGRRDEQFF. The DNA of the CDR3 is TGTGCCTGGAGTGACAGGGGGCGGAGGGATGAGCAGTTCTTC. The full variable domain, completed using reference TRBV30 and TRBJ2-1, is SQTIHQWPATLVQPVGSPLSLECTVEGTSNPNLYWYRQAAGRGLQLLFYSVGIGQISSEVPQNLSASRPQDRQFILSSKKLLLSDSGFYLCAWSDRGRRDEQFFGPGTRLTVL.

The chain is built from TRBV3-1 (or the pseudogene TRBV3-2) and TRBJ1-5; possible D gene TRBD1, 5 bases. CDR1 LGHDT and CDR2 YNNKEL come from the germline V gene (reference sequence). Trimming cost V 1 base and J 5 bases, with 18 bases left between them. This CDR3 contains 17 residues. The chain's CDR3 is CASSQGLAVWGDQPQHF. For the CDR3, the DNA is TGTGCCAGCAGCCAAGGCCTAGCGGTATGGGGGGATCAGCCCCAGCATTTT.

The rearrangement uses TRBV9 and TRBJ2-4; the D gene is possibly TRBD2 (6 bases). The CDR3 is made up of 14 amino acids. Germline values: CDR1 SGDLS, CDR2 YYNGEE. The germline V and J ends were trimmed by 2 bases and 2 bases, with 8 bases remaining between them. The CDR3: CASSVGGPKNIQYF. In DNA form, the CDR3 reads TGTGCCAGCAGCGTCGGGGGTCCCAAAAACATTCAGTACTTC.

The chain is built from TRBV6-5 and TRBJ1-4; D might be TRBD1 (5 bases). Trimming took off 8 bases at V and 7 bases at J, with 17 bases between the two ends. Germline-derived CDR1 and CDR2 are MNHEY and SVGAGI. The CDR3 consists of 14 residues. In DNA form, the CDR3 reads TGTGCCAGCGCTAGATCGGGGCATACTGAAAAACTGTTTTTT. Its protein product is CASARSGHTEKLFF.

The table lists this clone with a few counts. This sequence joins TRBV10-3 and TRBJ1-1, with TRBD1 matching over 7 bases. Trimming at V came to 3 bases and at J to 4 bases, leaving 5 bases not matched to a gene. Germline lookup yields CDR1 ENHRY and CDR2 SYGVKD. This CDR3 has 14 residues. The DNA of the CDR3 is TGTGCCATCAGTGAAGAGGGGGCTGGCACTGAAGCTTTCTTT. This encodes CAISEEGAGTEAFF.

This chain links TRBV7-6 with TRBJ1-2, with TRBD1 matching over 7 bases. This CDR3 contains 17 residues. After removal of 2 bases from V and 4 bases from J, the junction contained 13 bases not matched to a gene. Germline-derived CDR1 and CDR2 are SGHVS and FNYEAQ. The CDR3 is CASSLPGGESVSYGYTF. CDR3 bases: TGTGCCAGCAGCTTACCAGGGGGGGAATCCGTAAGCTATGGCTACACCTTC.

This clone was observed a single time. This chain links TRBV5-1 with TRBJ1-2; D might be TRBD1 (5 bases). Trimming stripped 5 bases from V and 4 bases from J, with 9 bases between. Germline V lookup: CDR1 SGHRS, CDR2 YFSETQ. The CDR3 loop spans 12 amino acids. DNA of the CDR3: TGCGCCAGCAGGGGGGGAAGCTATGGCTACACCTTC. This gives the protein CASRGGSYGYTF.

The rearrangement links TRBV18 to TRBJ1-4; D possibly corresponds to TRBD1 (6 bases). This CDR3 contains 14 residues. Germline assignment: CDR1 KGHSH and CDR2 LQKENI. V was trimmed by 2 bases and J by 5 bases, leaving 9 bases between them. The CDR3 nucleotides are TGTGCCAGCTCACCAGCCGGGACAAATGAAAAACTGTTTTTT. Its translation is CASSPAGTNEKLFF.